This TCR beta chain was obtained from a study of T cells in Graves' hyperthyroidism and ophthalmopathy (dated by TCRdb to between 2018 and 2020). Study-level background: Peripheral blood was sampled at the time of initial diagnosis, prior to any treatment. TCR V-J signatures able to tell the groups apart were searched for in a discovery cohort of 100 patients, of whom more than 40 had Graves' ophthalmopathy and roughly 58 had stable Graves' hyperthyroidism. Whether ophthalmopathy could be predicted prospectively was tested in an independent validation cohort made up of 18 to 20 hyperthyroidism patients plus 17 patients who later progressed to ophthalmopathy. For training and testing, the 100 or so patients in the discovery cohort were randomly divided in a 7:3 ratio. The study also compared thyroid tissue and blood T-cell repertoires from about six Graves' hyperthyroidism patients. Following sampling, methimazole starting at 30 mg daily was given to hyperthyroidism patients, and high-dose intravenous methylprednisolone was given to ophthalmopathy patients. TCR Vbeta CDR3 sequencing of 120 to 150 peripheral blood samples (over 40 ophthalmopathy, 70 to 85 hyperthyroidism and some 17 progressor patients) is reported in the paper.

Broad study findings and their caveats: Most expanded thyroid clonotypes (frequency above 0.001) were also detected in blood, suggesting blood repertoires may reflect thyroid immune responses. A 13 V-J signature model separated ophthalmopathy from stable hyperthyroidism, with just over 85% sensitivity and 81.08% specificity in cross-validation and 80%/75% in testing. During validation, the model predicted progression to ophthalmopathy a median of about 5.9 months ahead of onset, with around 65% sensitivity and 72.22% specificity. Sample size was not statistically predetermined, and blinding of investigators to group allocation was not performed.

CDR1 LNHDA and CDR2 SQIVND were looked up in the germline V gene (reference sequence). The trim is 4 bases for V and 5 bases for J, with a gap of 18 bases between the germline ends. The CDR3 runs 15 residues from the cysteine to the phenylalanine. The kept DNA is CDR3 alone, 45 bases in frame from the first base. Stable Graves' hyperthyroidism was defined as no progression to ophthalmopathy during 18 months of follow-up. Hyperthyroidism patients were newly diagnosed, with disease duration under 2 months, and aged 18 to 65 years. Patients with uncontrolled infections, other autoimmune diseases, pregnancy or lactation were excluded. Clinical symptoms, serum thyroxine and TRAb, thyroid ultrasound, and orbital computed tomography formed the basis for the diagnoses. Ficoll-Paque density gradient centrifugation was used to isolate PBMCs from about 10 ml of fresh peripheral blood. Total RNA was extracted using Trizol reagent, and RNA quality was assessed on an Agilent 2100 Bioanalyzer.

Amplification of TCR beta CDR3 regions was carried out from RNA transcripts. For the first round of RT-PCR on the TCR CDR3, the HTBI primer set was used together with the Qiagen OneStep RT-PCR kit. A second multiplex PCR round built the libraries, followed by size selection and purification. Paired-end sequencing of the libraries was performed with 100 bp reads on an Illumina HiSeq2000. The study's processing was this. SOAPnuke was used to process the raw data, with reads discarded if the reads contained adapters or uncalled bases, had a mean Phred below 15, or lacked an exact constant-primer or identifier match. High-quality paired reads were merged with COPE v1.2.5, and unique nucleotide sequences were defined as clonotypes. Clonotypes were aligned to IMGT TRBV, TRBD and TRBJ reference segments using MiTCR v1.1. The analysis was restricted to V-J combinations with a frequency above 0.0001, which together covered just over 98% of the repertoires. The TCS score was defined as the ratio of F50 (clonal expansion) to E x V (chaos), calculated using BLOSUM62-based TCRdist between CDR3 peptides within each V-J. Welch's t-statistics and random forest reduced 500 to 650 V-J features to some 14, which were used in a naive Bayes classifier (R e1071). In TCRdb, the public reads were trimmed at Q25 with fastp and aligned with MiXCR, with productive beta chains retained. A single entry per CDR3 protein holds the most common genes and DNA from its merged rows. The V and J calls follow TCRdb's processing rather than the paper's. The sample table shows roughly 400,000 distinct CDR3 sequences, and just under 25% are seen once. The ten largest clones represent about 73% of the sample.

Only a few counts were recorded for this clonotype. Its binding antigen is unknown. The input lacks base qualities; no much larger clone sits a single base away. Sequences were obtained from blood. The chain joins TRBV19 to TRBJ2-7; TRBD2 could be the D gene, as 6 bases match. This TCR was recovered from a man in his forties or fifties with Graves' hyperthyroidism. The CDR3 region has the sequence CASSTGDLPRHEQYF. The base sequence is TGTGCCAGTAGTACGGGGGACCTTCCTCGCCACGAGCAGTACTTC.